A selection of T cell receptor beta chains follows, all from one sample in a study of shared clonotypes between healthy human individuals. The repertoire was sequenced with immunoSEQ multiplex PCR; TCRdb's copy has only in-frame clones and lacks some. The table shows around 2,100,000 clones, with about 95% occurring only once. The specimen sequenced was naive CD8+ T cells sorted from blood. The receptors originated from a young man in good health. Both conserved end residues are part of each CDR3. A D gene is named only where the DNA matches it firmly. The size entry is marked missing in some rows and otherwise reads once, few, many or a size class.

>TRBV4-3|-|-|TRBJ2-4
TGCGCCAGCAGCCTCTTACGGGGACCTGAAAACATTCAGTACTTC
CASSLLRGPENIQYF
>TRBV6-1|-|-|TRBJ1-2
TGTGCCAGCAGTGAACGACGGGTGCTTGGGGGCGGGCAGGGCTACACCTTC
CASSERRVLGGGQGYTF
>TRBV6-1|-|TRBD1|TRBJ2-5
TGTGCCAGCGCAGGACAGGGCTGGGGGGAGACCCAGTACTTC
CASAGQGWGETQYF
>TRBV6-5|-|-|TRBJ1-5
TGTGCCAGCAGTTCGGGGGGCGCTCCCTCCAATCAGCCCCAGCATTTT
CASSSGGAPSNQPQHF
>TRBV19|-|TRBD1|TRBJ2-7
TGTGCCAGTAGTATAGTTTCGGGGACAGAGATACCAGAGCAGTACTTC
CASSIVSGTEIPEQYF
>TRBV7-9|-|TRBD1|TRBJ2-5
TGTGCCAGCAGCTTCCGACAGGGAGAGACCCAGTACTTC
CASSFRQGETQYF
>TRBV28|-|TRBD1|TRBJ1-4
TGTGCCAGCAGTTTTTTCCGGGACAGGCTATCTAGAGATCATGAAAAACTGTTTTTT
CASSFFRDRLSRDHEKLFF
>TRBV27|-|-|TRBJ2-7
TGTGCCAGCAGTTTGAAGCGTTCCTACGAGCAGTACTTC
CASSLKRSYEQYF
>TRBV28|-|TRBD1|TRBJ2-7
TGTGCCAGCAGTCGGACAGGGGGGAAGGAACAGTACTTC
CASSRTGGKEQYF
>TRBV15|-|-|TRBJ2-7
TGTGCCACCAGCAGAGGGGACTACGAGCAGTACTTC
CATSRGDYEQYF
>TRBV5-6|-|-|TRBJ2-7
TGTGCCAGCAGCCAGGACGGATACGAGCAGTACTTC
CASSQDGYEQYF
>TRBV7-8|-|-|TRBJ2-1
TGTGCCAGCAGTCTAGCACGGGATGAGCAGTTCTTC
CASSLARDEQFF
>TRBV7-9|-|TRBD1|TRBJ2-3
TGTGCCAGCAGCCCCGGGACAGACTTCACAGATACGCAGTATTTT
CASSPGTDFTDTQYF
>TRBV27|-|TRBD1|TRBJ2-7
TGTGCCAGTCGGGCCAGGGGGCCGTTCAGCGAGCAGTACTTC
CASRARGPFSEQYF
>TRBV30|-|TRBD1|TRBJ1-2
TGTGCCTGGAGTAGCACAGGGGACTATGGCTACACCTTC
CAWSSTGDYGYTF
>TRBV30|few|TRBD1|TRBJ1-1
TGTGCCTGGAGTTCTGACAGGGGCACTGAAGCTTTCTTT
CAWSSDRGTEAFF
>TRBV5-6|-|TRBD2|TRBJ2-2
TGTGCCAGCAGGACTAGCGGGAGCGCCGGGGAGCTGTTTTTT
CASRTSGSAGELFF
>TRBV7-6|-|-|TRBJ2-5
TGTGCCAGCAGCTTAGAAGCAGGGATTGGGGAGACCCAGTACTTC
CASSLEAGIGETQYF
>TRBV5-1|-|-|TRBJ2-1
TGCGCCAGCAGCTTTACAGGATCGGACAATGAGCAGTTCTTC
CASSFTGSDNEQFF
>TRBV21-1|-|-|TRBJ1-4
TGTGCCAGCTCTGCAGGGGGCTGGGTCGAAAAACTGTTTTTT
CASSAGGWVEKLFF
>TRBV9|-|TRBD2|TRBJ2-1
TGTGCCAGCAGCATCCGGACTAGCGGGATAAACTCCTACAATGAGCAGTTCTTC
CASSIRTSGINSYNEQFF
>TRBV5-1|-|-|TRBJ2-1
TGCGCCAGCAGCCTCGACTACAATGAGCAGTTCTTC
CASSLDYNEQFF
>TRBV13|-|TRBD1|TRBJ2-1
TGTGCCAGCAGCCCCGGACAGGCCAATGAGCAGTTCTTC
CASSPGQANEQFF
>TRBV7-6|-|TRBD1|TRBJ2-7
TGTGCCAGCAGCTTAGCCACGCAGGGGGCGTATGAGCAGTACTTC
CASSLATQGAYEQYF